The 6 T cell receptor beta chains below were found in one sample sequenced in a study of blood T cell repertoires in COVID-19. TCRdb's copy holds only in-frame clones and misses some; the assay was immunoSEQ multiplex PCR. Of about 260,000 clones in the sample, over 80% were seen once. Sequenced: peripheral blood. The origin of the receptors is a woman aged 40 to 50 who had recovered from COVID-19.

This sequence joins TRBV28 and TRBJ2-5; TRBD2 matches at 7 bases. The CDR3 runs 14 residues. Germline V gives CDR1 MDHEN, CDR2 SYDVKM. Trimming removed 7 bases from V and 1 base from J; junction bases left unmatched: 6. The CDR3 loop reads CASNTPGGQETQYF. CDR3 coding DNA: TGTGCCAGCAACACTCCGGGAGGCCAAGAGACCCAGTACTTC. Full variable domain (missing parts from reference TRBV28 and TRBJ2-5): DVKVTQSSRYLVKRTGEKVFLECVQDMDHENMFWYRQDPGLGLRLIYFSYDVKMKEKGDIPEGYSVSREKKERFSLILESASTNQTSMYLCASNTPGGQETQYFGPGTRLLVL.

The gene calls are TRBV27 and TRBJ2-7, with D possibly being TRBD2 (7 bases). CDR3 length equals 15 residues. In germline, CDR1 is MNHEY, CDR2 SMNVEV (reference sequence). V dropped 7 bases and J dropped 3 bases, with 19 bases sitting between them. CDR3 coding DNA: TGTGCCAGCACTTTGGGGGGGGCCAATGTCTACGAGCAGTACTTC. Its protein product is CASTLGGANVYEQYF.

This chain links TRBV7-9 with TRBJ1-2; D is possibly TRBD1 (5 bases). Trimming shortened V by 7 bases and J by 3 bases, and 24 bases separated the two germline ends. The CDR3 is made up of 17 amino acids. Germline CDR1 is SEHNR and CDR2 is FQNEAQ (reference sequence). CDR3 bases: TGTGCCAGCACCCTCCACGACAGTGTTGTAGGGGACTATGGCTACACCTTC. Protein sequence: CASTLHDSVVGDYGYTF.

CDR3 protein: CATSGHKYGYTF. CDR3 in DNA: TGTGCCACCTCAGGGCACAAGTATGGCTACACCTTC. V and J are TRBV15 and TRBJ1-2; maybe TRBD1 (5 bases). Germline CDR1 and CDR2: LNHNV and YYDKDF (reference sequence). The germline V and J ends were trimmed by 8 bases and 5 bases, with 12 bases remaining between them. The length of the CDR3 is 12 residues. Together with reference TRBV15 and TRBJ1-2, the CDR3 gives the full variable domain: DAMVIQNPRYQVTQFGKPVTLSCSQTLNHNVMYWYQQKSSQAPKLLFHYYDKDFNNEADTPDNFQSRRPNTSFCFLDIRSPGLGDTAMYLCATSGHKYGYTFGSGTRLTVV.

The chain recombines TRBV19 with TRBJ2-7, with TRBD1 matching over 8 bases. CDR1 is LNHDA and CDR2 is SQIVND in the germline V gene (reference sequence). This CDR3 has 17 amino acids. V dropped 3 bases and J dropped 5; count of bases not matched to a gene: 15. DNA of the CDR3: TGTGCCAGTAGTATGTTTAATTATGACAGGGGAATGGACGAGCAGTACTTC. It is translated as CASSMFNYDRGMDEQYF.

The chain recombines TRBV5-1 with TRBJ2-1; D gene ambiguous. The germline V gene has CDR1 SGHRS and CDR2 YFSETQ. V was shortened by 5 bases and J by 6 bases, with 18 bases between the two germline ends. This CDR3 region has 15 residues. This chain's CDR3 is CASSSPLGSFNEQFF. In DNA, the CDR3 is TGCGCCAGCAGTTCCCCCTTGGGTAGCTTCAATGAGCAGTTCTTC.